These 6 T cell receptor beta chains came from one sample sequenced in a study of blood T cell repertoires in COVID-19. The table came from immunoSEQ multiplex PCR; TCRdb's copy has only in-frame clones and leaves some out. In the table there are fewer than 500,000 clones, 81% of which are singletons. Sequencing was carried out using peripheral blood. The receptors were gathered from a human donor with acute or convalescent COVID-19. The donor label of this sample is uncertain.

The chain is built from TRBV6-2 or TRBV6-3 and TRBJ2-5; TRBD2 aligns across 9 bases. CDR1 is MNHEY and CDR2 is SVGEGT in the germline V gene. Trimming at V came to 0 bases and at J to 3 bases, leaving 8 bases not matched to a gene. The CDR3 length is 17 residues. CDR3 in amino acids: CASSYSGGLAGEETQYF. CDR3 DNA sequence: TGTGCCAGCAGTTACTCAGGCGGGTTAGCGGGAGAAGAGACCCAGTACTTC.

A remark on this clone: A much larger clone differs by one base, so this may be a read error. V and J are TRBV7-9 and TRBJ1-5, with 10 bases aligning to TRBD1. The V gene's germline CDR1 is SEHNR and CDR2 FQNEAQ (reference sequence). Trimming cost V 5 bases and J 5 bases; bases outside gene matches: 3. The CDR3 covers 14 residues. The CDR3, as DNA: TGTGCCAGCAGCCCGGGACAGGGGCATCAGCCCCAGCATTTT. Translated, it gives CASSPGQGHQPQHF.

The chain recombines TRBV14 with TRBJ2-3, with 13 bases lining up with TRBD2. CDR1 SGHDN and CDR2 FVKESK come from the germline V gene. The J segment lost 5 bases and the V segment lost 2 bases, leaving 13 bases of the junction unmatched. The CDR3 is 19 amino acids. CDR3 in DNA: TGTGCCAGCAGCCAAACCGCACTAGCGGGAGGGCTTCCGGAAGATACGCAGTATTTT. It is translated as CASSQTALAGGLPEDTQYF. Full variable domain (rest looked up from reference TRBV14 and TRBJ2-3): EAGVTQFPSHSVIEKGQTVTLRCDPISGHDNLYWYRRVMGKEIKFLLHFVKESKQDESGMPNNRFLAERTGGTYSTLKVQPAELEDSGVYFCASSQTALAGGLPEDTQYFGPGTRLTVL.

V usage is TRBV29-1 and J usage is TRBJ2-1; tentative D call: TRBD2 (5 bases). Germline V gene lookup returns CDR1 SQVTM and CDR2 ANQGSEA. CDR3 length: 13 residues. With 3 bases removed from V and 4 bases from J, the gap between germline ends came to 10 bases. CDR3 sequence (DNA): TGCAGCGTTGAGAAGCGGTCGTACAATGAGCAGTTCTTC. Translation gives CSVEKRSYNEQFF.

The chain employs TRBV15 and TRBJ2-5; D call uncertain. The germline V and J ends were trimmed by 0 bases and 2 bases, with 10 bases remaining between them. The CDR3 is 15 residues long. Germline V lookup: CDR1 LNHNV, CDR2 YYDKDF (reference sequence). CDR3 coding DNA: TGTGCCACCAGCAGAGATTTCGGCAGGCAAGAGACCCAGTACTTC. Translating it yields CATSRDFGRQETQYF.

This chain connects TRBV7-8 to TRBJ2-1, with 10 bases fitting TRBD2. V lost 5 bases, J lost 8 bases, and 12 bases stayed unmatched. Germline lookup yields CDR1 SGHVS and CDR2 FQNEAQ. The CDR3 contains 16 residues. The CDR3 sequence is CASSKKRGGSADEQFF. The CDR3 DNA reads as TGTGCCAGCAGCAAAAAGCGGGGGGGAAGTGCCGATGAGCAGTTCTTC.